The entry below gives a single TCR beta chain sequence along with its context. The antigen remains unidentified. TCRdb re-called the 5' RACE reads, yielding one record per CDR3 amino acid sequence without DNA. The sample has 420,000 or so distinct CDR3 sequences, and its top ten clones hold 2% to 3%. The sample comes from a study of monozygotic twins with inflammatory bowel disease. Looked up from germline, CDR1 is LGHDT and CDR2 is YNNKEL (reference sequence). The CDR3 length is 16 residues. Study-level results: Twins with IBD were found to have lower TCRbeta diversity (inverse Simpson) than healthy co-twins.

This sequence was found in a human donor with ulcerative colitis or Crohn's disease, or a healthy co-twin of an affected twin (not recorded which). This chain uses TRBV3-1 with TRBJ2-1; the D call of TRBD1 rests on TCRdb alone, since no DNA is present to check it. Sequenced sample: blood. The CDR3 is CASSSHPGQGNNEQFF.